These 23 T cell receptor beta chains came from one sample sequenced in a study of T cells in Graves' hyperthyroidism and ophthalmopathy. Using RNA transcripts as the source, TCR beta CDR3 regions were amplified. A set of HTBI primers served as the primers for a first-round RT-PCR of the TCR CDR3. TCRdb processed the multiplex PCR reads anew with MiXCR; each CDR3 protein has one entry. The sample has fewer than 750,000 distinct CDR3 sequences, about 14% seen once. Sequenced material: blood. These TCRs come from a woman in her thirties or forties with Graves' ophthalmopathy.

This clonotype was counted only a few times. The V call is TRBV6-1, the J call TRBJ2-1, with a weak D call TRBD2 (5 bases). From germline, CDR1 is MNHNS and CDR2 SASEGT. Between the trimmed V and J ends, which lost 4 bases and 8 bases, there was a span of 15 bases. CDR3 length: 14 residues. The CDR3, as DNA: TGTGCCAGCAGTGGGAGGAGTGGTACGGATGAGCAGTTCTTC. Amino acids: CASSGRSGTDEQFF.

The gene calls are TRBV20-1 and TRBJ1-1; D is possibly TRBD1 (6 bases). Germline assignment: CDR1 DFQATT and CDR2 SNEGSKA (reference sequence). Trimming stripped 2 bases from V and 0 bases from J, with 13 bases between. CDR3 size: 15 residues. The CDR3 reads CSARLVTGMNTEAFF. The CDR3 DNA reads TGCAGTGCTAGACTCGTTACAGGGATGAACACTGAAGCTTTCTTT.

CDR3 bases: TGCGCCAGCAGAACGACACCGAACACTGAAGCTTTCTTT. This encodes CASRTTPNTEAFF. The chain combines TRBV10-1 with TRBJ1-1; D remains unclear. Germline loops: CDR1 WNHNN, CDR2 SYGVQD (reference sequence). The CDR3 runs 13 residues. Deletions cut 6 bases from V and 1 base from J, with 9 bases between.

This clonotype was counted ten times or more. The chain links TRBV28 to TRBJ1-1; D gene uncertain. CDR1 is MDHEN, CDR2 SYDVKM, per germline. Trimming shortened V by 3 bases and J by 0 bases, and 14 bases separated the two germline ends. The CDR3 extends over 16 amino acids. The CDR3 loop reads CASSFPRPAMNTEAFF. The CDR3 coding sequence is TGTGCCAGCAGTTTCCCCCGACCAGCCATGAACACTGAAGCTTTCTTT.

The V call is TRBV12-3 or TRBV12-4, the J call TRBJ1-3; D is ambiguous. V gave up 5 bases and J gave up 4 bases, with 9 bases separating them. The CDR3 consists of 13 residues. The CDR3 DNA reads TGTGCCAGCAGTGAGACCGAAGGAAACACCATATATTTT. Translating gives CASSETEGNTIYF.

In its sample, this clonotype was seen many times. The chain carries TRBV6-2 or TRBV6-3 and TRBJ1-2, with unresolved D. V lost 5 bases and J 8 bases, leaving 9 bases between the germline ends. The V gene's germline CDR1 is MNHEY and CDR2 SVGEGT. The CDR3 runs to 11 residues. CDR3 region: CASSGMGGYTF. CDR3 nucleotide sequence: TGTGCCAGCAGTGGGATGGGCGGCTACACCTTC.

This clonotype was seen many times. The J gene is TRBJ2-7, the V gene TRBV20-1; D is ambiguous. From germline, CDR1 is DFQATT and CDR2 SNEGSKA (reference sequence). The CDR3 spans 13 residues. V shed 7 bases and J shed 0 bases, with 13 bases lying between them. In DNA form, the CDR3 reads TGCAGTGGAAATTTACCCCTCTCCTACGAGCAGTACTTC. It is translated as CSGNLPLSYEQYF.

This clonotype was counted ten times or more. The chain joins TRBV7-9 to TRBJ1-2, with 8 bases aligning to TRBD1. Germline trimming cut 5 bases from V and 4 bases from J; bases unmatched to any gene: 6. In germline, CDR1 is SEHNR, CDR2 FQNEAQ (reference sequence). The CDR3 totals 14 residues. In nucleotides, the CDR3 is TGTGCCAGCAGCCCGGACAGGGCATTCTATGGCTACACCTTC. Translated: CASSPDRAFYGYTF.

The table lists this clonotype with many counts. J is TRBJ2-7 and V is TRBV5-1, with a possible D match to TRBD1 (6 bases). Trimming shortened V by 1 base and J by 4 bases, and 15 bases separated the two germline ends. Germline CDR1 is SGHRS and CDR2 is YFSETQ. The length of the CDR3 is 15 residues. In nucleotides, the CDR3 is TGCGCCAGCAGCTTGTTCCCCGGGACACAATACGAGCAGTACTTC. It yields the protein CASSLFPGTQYEQYF.

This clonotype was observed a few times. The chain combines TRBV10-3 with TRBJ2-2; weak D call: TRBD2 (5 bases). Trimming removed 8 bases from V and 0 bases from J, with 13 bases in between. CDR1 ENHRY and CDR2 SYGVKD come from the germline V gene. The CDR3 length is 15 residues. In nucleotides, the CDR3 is TGTGCCATCTCGAGGTTGGAGGCGAACACCGGGGAGCTGTTTTTT. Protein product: CAISRLEANTGELFF.

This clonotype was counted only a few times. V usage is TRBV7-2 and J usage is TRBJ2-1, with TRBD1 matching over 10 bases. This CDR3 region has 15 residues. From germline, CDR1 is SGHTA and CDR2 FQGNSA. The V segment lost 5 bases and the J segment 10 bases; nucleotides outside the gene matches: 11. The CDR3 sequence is CASSLSDRGGREQFF. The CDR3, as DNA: TGTGCCAGCAGCCTGTCGGACAGGGGGGGACGGGAGCAGTTCTTC.

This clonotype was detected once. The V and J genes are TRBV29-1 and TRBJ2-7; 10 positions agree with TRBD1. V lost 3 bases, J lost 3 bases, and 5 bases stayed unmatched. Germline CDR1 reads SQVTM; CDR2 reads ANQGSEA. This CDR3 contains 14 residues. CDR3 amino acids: CSVDDGTGDYEQYF. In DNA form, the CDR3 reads TGCAGCGTTGACGACGGGACAGGGGACTACGAGCAGTACTTC.

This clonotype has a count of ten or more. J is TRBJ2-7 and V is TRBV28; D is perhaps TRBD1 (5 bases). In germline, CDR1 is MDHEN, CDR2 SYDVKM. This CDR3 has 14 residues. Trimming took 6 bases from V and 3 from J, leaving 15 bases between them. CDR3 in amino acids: CASRPQGRNYEQYF. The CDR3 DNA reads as TGTGCCAGCAGACCTCAGGGCCGGAACTACGAGCAGTACTTC.

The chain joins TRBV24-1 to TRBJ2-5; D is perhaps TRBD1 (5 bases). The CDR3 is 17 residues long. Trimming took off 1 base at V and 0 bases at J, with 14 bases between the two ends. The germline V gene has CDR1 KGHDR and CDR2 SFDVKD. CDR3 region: CATSDFEAGKYQETQYF. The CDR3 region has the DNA TGTGCCACCAGTGATTTCGAGGCAGGGAAGTACCAAGAGACCCAGTACTTC.

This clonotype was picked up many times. CDR3 protein: CASSLTSGRRYEQYF. The CDR3 DNA reads TGTGCCAGCAGTTTGACTAGCGGGAGAAGGTACGAGCAGTACTTC. V and J are TRBV28 and TRBJ2-7; 12 bases line up with TRBD2. The CDR3 runs 15 residues. Per germline, CDR1 MDHEN and CDR2 SYDVKM. V was pared by 3 bases and J by 4 bases, with 4 bases of the junction left unmatched.

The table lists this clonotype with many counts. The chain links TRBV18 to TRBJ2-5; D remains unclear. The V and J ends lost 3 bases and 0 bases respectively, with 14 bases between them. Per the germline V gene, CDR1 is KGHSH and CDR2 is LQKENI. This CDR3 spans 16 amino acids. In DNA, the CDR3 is TGTGCCAGCTCACCGCGGTACGTCGCAGACCAAGAGACCCAGTACTTC. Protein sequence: CASSPRYVADQETQYF.

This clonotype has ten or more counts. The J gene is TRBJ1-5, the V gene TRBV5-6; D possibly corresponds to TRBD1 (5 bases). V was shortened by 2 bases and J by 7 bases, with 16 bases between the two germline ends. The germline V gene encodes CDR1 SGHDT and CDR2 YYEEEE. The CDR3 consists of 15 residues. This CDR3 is CASSLSGRGIQPQHF. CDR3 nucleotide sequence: TGTGCCAGCAGCTTATCGGGGCGCGGTATCCAGCCCCAGCATTTT.

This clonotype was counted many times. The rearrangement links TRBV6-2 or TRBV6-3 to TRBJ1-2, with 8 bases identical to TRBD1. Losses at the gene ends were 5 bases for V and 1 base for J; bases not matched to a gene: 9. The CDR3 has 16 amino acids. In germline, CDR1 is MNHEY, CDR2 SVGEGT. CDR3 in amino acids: CASSPRTGWNNYGYTF. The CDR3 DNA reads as TGTGCCAGCAGTCCGCGGACAGGGTGGAATAACTATGGCTACACCTTC.

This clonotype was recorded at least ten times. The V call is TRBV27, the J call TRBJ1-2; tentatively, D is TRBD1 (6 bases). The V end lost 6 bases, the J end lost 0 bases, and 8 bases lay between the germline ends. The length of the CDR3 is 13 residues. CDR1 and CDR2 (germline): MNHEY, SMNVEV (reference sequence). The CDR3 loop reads CASSGQSNYGYTF. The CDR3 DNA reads TGTGCCAGCAGCGGACAGTCTAACTATGGCTACACCTTC.

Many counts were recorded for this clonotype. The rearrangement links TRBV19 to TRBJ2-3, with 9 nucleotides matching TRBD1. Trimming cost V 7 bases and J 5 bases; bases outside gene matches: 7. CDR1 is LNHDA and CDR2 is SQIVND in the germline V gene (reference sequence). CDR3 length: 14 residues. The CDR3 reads CASTPGQGKDTQYF. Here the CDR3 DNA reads TGTGCCAGTACTCCGGGACAGGGAAAAGATACGCAGTATTTT.

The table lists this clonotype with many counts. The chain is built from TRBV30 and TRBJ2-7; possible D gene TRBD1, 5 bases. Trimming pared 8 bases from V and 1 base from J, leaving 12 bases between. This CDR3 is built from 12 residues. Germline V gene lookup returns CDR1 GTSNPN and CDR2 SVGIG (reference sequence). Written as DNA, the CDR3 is TGTGCCAGGGCGGACAATTCCTACGAGCAGTACTTC. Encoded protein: CARADNSYEQYF.

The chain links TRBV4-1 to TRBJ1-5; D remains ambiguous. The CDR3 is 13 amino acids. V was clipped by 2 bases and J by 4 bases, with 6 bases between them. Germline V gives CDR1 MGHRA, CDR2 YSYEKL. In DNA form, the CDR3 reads TGCGCCAGCAGCCAAACCGAGAATCAGCCCCAGCATTTT. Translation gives CASSQTENQPQHF.

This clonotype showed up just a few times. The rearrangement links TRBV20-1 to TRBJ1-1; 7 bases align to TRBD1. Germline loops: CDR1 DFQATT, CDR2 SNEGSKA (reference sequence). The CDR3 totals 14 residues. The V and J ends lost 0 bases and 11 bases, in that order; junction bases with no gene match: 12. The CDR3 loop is CSARDRGQASRAFF. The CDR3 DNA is TGCAGTGCTAGAGATCGCGGACAGGCGTCTAGGGCTTTCTTT.